A selection of T cell receptor beta chains follows, all from one sample in a study of blood T cell repertoires in COVID-19. Assay: immunoSEQ multiplex PCR; the TCRdb copy retains only in-frame clones and omits some. The sample has about 210,000 clones, about four fifths seen once. The specimen was peripheral blood. Receptors were obtained from a woman aged 40 to 49 with active or convalescent COVID-19. Both conserved end residues are part of each CDR3. The D gene is left open where the match is weak. Clone size is shown for a subset of rows, as once, few, many or a class of expanded clone.

>TRBJ1-1|NA|TRBV6-5|NA
CASMYGGAENTEAFF
TGTGCCAGCATGTACGGGGGGGCGGAGAACACTGAAGCTTTCTTT
>TRBJ1-1|NA|TRBV2|NA
CASIGGTEAFF
TGTGCCAGCATCGGGGGCACTGAAGCTTTCTTT
>TRBJ1-6|TRBD1|TRBV5-1|NA
CASSLGQGASNSPLHF
TGCGCCAGCAGCTTGGGTCAGGGGGCTTCGAATTCACCCCTCCACTTT
>TRBJ2-1|TRBD1|TRBV28|NA
CASSPGQSYNEQFF
TGTGCCAGCAGTCCGGGACAGTCCTACAATGAGCAGTTCTTC
>TRBJ2-3|NA|TRBV19|once
CASSIEFTPDTQYF
TGTGCCAGTAGTATAGAGTTTACTCCGGATACGCAGTATTTT
>TRBJ1-3|TRBD1|TRBV19|NA
CASSINRGRRNTIYF
TGTGCCAGTAGTATCAACAGGGGCCGCCGAAACACCATATATTTT
>TRBJ2-3|TRBD2|TRBV19|once
CASRTSGSTADTQYF
TGTGCCAGTAGGACTAGCGGGAGCACGGCAGATACGCAGTATTTT
>TRBJ2-7|NA|TRBV27|many
CASSSATEQYF
TGTGCCAGCAGTTCCGCTACCGAGCAGTACTTC
>TRBJ1-2|NA|TRBV4-2|NA
CASRGIVWQAEENYGYTF
TGTGCCAGCCGAGGGATAGTGTGGCAGGCAGAAGAAAACTATGGCTACACCTTC
>TRBJ1-4|NA|TRBV11-2|NA
CASSSLNRGGNEKLFF
TGTGCCAGCAGCTCTCTGAATAGAGGGGGTAATGAAAAACTGTTTTTT
>TRBJ2-7|NA|TRBV10-3|NA
CAISESGGDNYEQYF
TGTGCCATCAGTGAGTCGGGGGGGGACAACTACGAGCAGTACTTC
>TRBJ1-2|TRBD1|TRBV6-5|few
CASNIRTGGAYGYTF
TGTGCCAGCAATATACGGACAGGGGGCGCCTATGGCTACACCTTC
>TRBJ2-1|NA|TRBV18|once
CASSPARVVDNEQFF
TGTGCCAGCTCACCAGCTCGGGTGGTGGACAATGAGCAGTTCTTC
>TRBJ2-7|NA|TRBV12-3/TRBV12-4|NA
CASSTTGPYEQYF
TGTGCCAGCAGTACAACAGGACCCTACGAGCAGTACTTC
>TRBJ1-5|NA|TRBV20-1|NA
CSARDLVLHF
TGCAGTGCTAGAGATCTGGTACTGCATTTT
>TRBJ1-5|TRBD1|TRBV7-2|NA
CASSAGTDSNQPQHF
TGTGCCAGCAGCGCCGGGACAGATAGCAATCAGCCCCAGCATTTT
>TRBJ1-1|NA|TRBV6-5|NA
CASREDAPGGAFF
TGTGCCAGCAGGGAGGACGCGCCGGGAGGAGCTTTCTTT
>TRBJ2-1|TRBD2|TRBV7-2|NA
CASSFTSASSYNEQFF
TGTGCCAGCAGTTTTACTAGCGCGAGCTCCTACAATGAGCAGTTCTTC
>TRBJ2-5|TRBD2|TRBV5-4|NA
CASSPRLAGGGETQYF
TGTGCCAGCAGCCCCCGACTAGCGGGAGGGGGGGAGACCCAGTACTTC
>TRBJ2-7|TRBD1|TRBV19|NA
CASSRDRGSYEQYF
TGTGCCAGTAGTAGGGACAGGGGGTCCTACGAGCAGTACTTC
>TRBJ1-2|NA|TRBV12-3/TRBV12-4|NA
CASSSQESGGYTF
TGTGCCAGCAGTTCACAGGAGTCGGGTGGCTACACCTTC
>TRBJ2-5|NA|TRBV30|NA
CAWSASGLETQYF
TGTGCCTGGAGTGCTTCAGGGTTGGAGACCCAGTACTTC
>TRBJ1-2|NA|TRBV11-3|once
CASSFGEGYTF
TGTGCCAGCAGCTTCGGGGAGGGCTACACCTTC
>TRBJ2-2|NA|TRBV7-2|NA
CASRRGGSNTGELFF
TGTGCCAGCAGAAGGGGCGGATCGAACACCGGGGAGCTGTTTTTT
>TRBJ1-2|NA|TRBV2|NA
CASERTVNYGYTF
TGTGCCAGCGAAAGGACAGTTAACTATGGCTACACCTTC